The 9 T cell receptor beta chains in this list originate from one sample, sequenced in a study of shared T cell receptors in the human thymus. Sequenced by immunoSEQ multiplex PCR; TCRdb stores in-frame clones only, minus some. Here the sample spans hundreds of thousands of clones, about 87% being singletons. These data are also associated with another study on human thymus T cells.

The specimen was thymocytes. Receptors were obtained from a boy in the first two years of life with a congenital heart defect.

The gene calls are TRBV29-1 and TRBJ2-7; maybe TRBD2 (6 bases). Between the trimmed V and J ends, which lost 4 bases and 3 bases, there was a span of 10 bases. This CDR3 contains 12 residues. The germline V gene encodes CDR1 SQVTM and CDR2 ANQGSEA. The CDR3 is CSVGRGNYEQYF. In nucleotides, the CDR3 is TGCAGCGTTGGGAGGGGAAACTACGAGCAGTACTTC.

The chain employs TRBV7-9 and TRBJ2-7, with TRBD2 as a possible D gene (5 bases). This CDR3 region has 15 residues. Trimming took off 5 bases at V and 3 bases at J, with 17 bases between the two ends. Germline assignment: CDR1 SEHNR and CDR2 FQNEAQ (reference sequence). CDR3 nucleotides: TGTGCCAGCAGCCCGCCCTCAAGGAGCGGCTACGAGCAGTACTTC. Translation: CASSPPSRSGYEQYF.

CDR3 protein: CASSLGPGGGEQYF. The CDR3 DNA reads as TGTGCCAGCAGCTTAGGTCCGGGGGGCGGCGAGCAGTACTTC. This chain uses TRBV7-9 with TRBJ2-7, with a possible D match to TRBD2 (7 bases). CDR1 and CDR2 (germline): SEHNR, FQNEAQ (reference sequence). The CDR3 is made up of 14 amino acids. V lost 1 base to trimming and J lost 6 bases, with 13 bases between them.

This sequence joins TRBV5-4 and TRBJ1-1; D gene ambiguous. Trimming stripped 1 base from V and 1 base from J, with 23 bases between. CDR1 and CDR2 (germline): SGHNT, YYREEE (reference sequence). CDR3 length: 19 residues. The CDR3 spells CASSLLCGSAGGENTEAFF. DNA of the CDR3: TGTGCCAGCAGCTTGTTGTGTGGGTCCGCGGGAGGAGAGAACACTGAAGCTTTCTTT.

The chain couples TRBV4-3 to TRBJ2-7; 8 nucleotides line up with TRBD1. Per germline, CDR1 LGHNA and CDR2 YSLEER. The CDR3 covers 18 residues. V lost 0 bases, J lost 3 bases, and 13 bases stayed unmatched. This CDR3 is CASSQDRQGKRGLYEQYF. Here the CDR3 DNA reads TGCGCCAGCAGCCAAGATAGACAGGGGAAGAGGGGTCTCTACGAGCAGTACTTC.

The rearrangement uses TRBV4-1 and TRBJ2-1; perhaps TRBD1 as D (6 bases). V was shortened by 1 base and J by 8 bases, with 30 bases between the two germline ends. CDR3 length: 20 amino acids. Germline V gene data show CDR1 as MGHRA and CDR2 as YSYEKL. This CDR3 reads CASSQVRDPTGLVSGDEQFF. The CDR3 bases are TGCGCCAGCAGCCAAGTCCGGGATCCGACAGGTCTGGTATCAGGTGATGAGCAGTTCTTC.

This clone was recorded only once. The rearrangement uses TRBV28 and TRBJ2-5, with 9 bases lining up with TRBD1. V was pared by 6 bases and J by 5 bases, with 4 bases of the junction left unmatched. The length of the CDR3 is 13 residues. Germline V gene sequence: CDR1 MDHEN, CDR2 SYDVKM. The CDR3 sequence: CASRQGARETQYF. DNA of the CDR3: TGTGCCAGCAGACAGGGGGCTCGGGAGACCCAGTACTTC.

The chain uses TRBV27 and TRBJ2-1; 8 bases agree with TRBD1. CDR3 length: 14 amino acids. Trimming cost V 8 bases and J 8 bases; bases outside gene matches: 11. Germline CDR1 is MNHEY and CDR2 is SMNVEV (reference sequence). CDR3: CASRHLQGDHEQFF. The CDR3 coding sequence is TGTGCCAGCCGACATTTACAGGGGGACCATGAGCAGTTCTTC.

CDR3 amino acids: CASTKGTPGGFYEQYF. CDR3 nucleotides: TGTGCCAGCACCAAGGGGACCCCCGGGGGTTTCTACGAGCAGTACTTC. The J gene is TRBJ2-7, the V gene TRBV28, with a possible D match to TRBD2 (6 bases). V was trimmed by 7 bases and J by 3 bases, leaving 22 bases between them. The CDR3 contains 16 residues. Per the germline V gene, CDR1 is MDHEN and CDR2 is SYDVKM.